Listed below are T cell receptor beta chains from one sample, sequenced in a study of siplizumab effects on memory and regulatory T cells. Profiled with immunoSEQ multiplex PCR; TCRdb holds only in-frame clones, not every one. This sample carries approximately 82,000 clones, 87% of them seen once, and the ten largest clones take about 1.4%. The sequenced sample consisted of Tregs sorted from blood. The origin of the receptors is a human donor in good health. CDR3s include the opening cysteine and the closing phenylalanine or tryptophan. The D gene is left open where the match is weak. The size of a clone is reported for some rows only, either as once, few or many, or as a class for expanded clones.

TRBJ2-5	15	TRBV11-2	.	.	TGTGCCAGCAGGATTAGTTGGGGTTCAGGGGAGACCCAGTACTTC	CASRISWGSGETQYF
TRBJ2-1	16	TRBV7-9	TRBD1	.	TGTGCCAGCAGCTTAGCGACAGGGGGCCTCTACAATGAGCAGTTCTTC	CASSLATGGLYNEQFF
TRBJ1-2	13	TRBV5-5	.	.	TGTGCCAGCACCGAACCCGGGACCTATGGCTACACCTTC	CASTEPGTYGYTF
TRBJ2-1	19	TRBV9	TRBD2	.	TGTGCCAGCAGCCTATCCGGGACTAGCGGGGGCCGTCGGGTCAGGGAGCAGTTCTTC	CASSLSGTSGGRRVREQFF
TRBJ2-1	15	TRBV30	TRBD2	.	TGTGCCTGGAGTGTACGTCCGGGACTAGCAAATGAGCAGTTCTTC	CAWSVRPGLANEQFF
TRBJ1-5	16	TRBV6-4	.	.	TGTGCCAGCAGTGACTCCCCGGGATATGGCAATCAGCCCCAGCATTTT	CASSDSPGYGNQPQHF
TRBJ2-5	16	TRBV19	TRBD2	once	TGTGCCAGTAGCGGACTAGCGGGGGGCAGGGAAGAGACCCAGTACTTC	CASSGLAGGREETQYF
TRBJ1-3	18	TRBV4-2	.	once	TGTGCCAGCAGCCAAGATCCCCAGGACAGACGCTCTGGAAACACCATATATTTT	CASSQDPQDRRSGNTIYF
TRBJ2-3	15	TRBV19	.	.	TGTGCCAGTAGTATAGATCGTCCCGGTTCGGATACGCAGTATTTT	CASSIDRPGSDTQYF
TRBJ2-7	15	TRBV9	.	few	TGTGCCAGCAGCTCTCGCGGGGACGCCACCTACGAGCAGTACTTC	CASSSRGDATYEQYF
TRBJ2-3	12	TRBV7-2	.	.	TGTGCCAGCAGCATTGCCGGGATCCCGCAGTATTTT	CASSIAGIPQYF
TRBJ2-3	12	TRBV7-9	.	.	TGTGCCAGCAGCCCTGTGGCAGATACGCAGTATTTT	CASSPVADTQYF
TRBJ1-2	13	TRBV10-3	TRBD1	once	TGTGCCATCAGTGGGACAGGGTTGGATGGCTACACCTTC	CAISGTGLDGYTF
TRBJ1-1	12	TRBV2	TRBD1	.	TGTGCCAGCAGGGACAGGGTCTCTGAAGCTTTCTTT	CASRDRVSEAFF
TRBJ2-3	13	TRBV5-8	TRBD1	.	TGTGCCAGCAGCCTGGACAGGGTTGATACGCAGTATTTT	CASSLDRVDTQYF
TRBJ2-7	12	TRBV7-2	.	.	TGTGCCAGCAGGAAAGGCCCCACCGAGCAGTACTTC	CASRKGPTEQYF
TRBJ2-1	12	TRBV29-1	.	.	TGCAGCGTTGCATCCCAAACAGGAAAGCAGTTCTTC	CSVASQTGKQFF
TRBJ1-1	14	TRBV9	.	.	TGTGCCAGCAGCGTGGGAGGGATGAACACTGAAGCTTTCTTT	CASSVGGMNTEAFF
TRBJ1-6	16	TRBV19	.	once	TGTGCCAGTAGTCCTCAAGGACGGGGCTTTAATTCACCCCTCCACTTT	CASSPQGRGFNSPLHF
TRBJ2-7	12	TRBV29-1	.	.	TGCAGCGTTTACGCCCATATTGGTGAGCAGTACTTC	CSVYAHIGEQYF
TRBJ1-6	15	TRBV2	.	.	TGTGCCAGCAGGGAGAGGAGGGACGGGGAGTCACCCCTCCACTTT	CASRERRDGESPLHF
TRBJ2-1	14	TRBV7-9	.	.	TGTGCCAGCAGCTTCCGCTCGGCCTACAATGAGCAGTTCTTC	CASSFRSAYNEQFF
TRBJ1-5	14	TRBV4-1	.	.	TGCGCCAGCAGCCACCAACAGGGTTACCAGCCCCAGCATTTT	CASSHQQGYQPQHF
TRBJ2-1	15	TRBV21-1	.	.	TGTGCCAGCAGCAAAGAGGGTCAGGGAAGGAATGAGCAGTTCTTC	CASSKEGQGRNEQFF
TRBJ1-3	14	TRBV6-5	.	.	TGTGCCAGCAGTTACATAATAGGGGGAAACACCATATATTTT	CASSYIIGGNTIYF
TRBJ2-3	16	TRBV6-1	TRBD2	.	TGTGCCAGCAGTGGTCGACTAGCGGGGGGGGGAGATACGCAGTATTTT	CASSGRLAGGGDTQYF
TRBJ1-5	14	TRBV6-5	.	.	TGTGCCAGCAGTTATTCCGGAGGCCTTAGGCCCCAGCATTTT	CASSYSGGLRPQHF
TRBJ1-2	13	TRBV2	.	.	TGTGCCAGCAGTGAAGCGAACCGGGCTGGCTACACCTTC	CASSEANRAGYTF
TRBJ1-5	15	TRBV6-5	TRBD1	few	TGTGCCAGCAGTTCAGCCGGGACAGCGAATCAGCCCCAGCATTTT	CASSSAGTANQPQHF
TRBJ2-1	15	TRBV4-1	.	.	TGCGCCAGCAGCCAAGTAGTGGCGGGCTACAATGAGCAGTTCTTC	CASSQVVAGYNEQFF
TRBJ2-3	14	TRBV7-2	.	.	TGTGCCAGCAGCTCAAGCGGGCCCACAGATACGCAGTATTTT	CASSSSGPTDTQYF